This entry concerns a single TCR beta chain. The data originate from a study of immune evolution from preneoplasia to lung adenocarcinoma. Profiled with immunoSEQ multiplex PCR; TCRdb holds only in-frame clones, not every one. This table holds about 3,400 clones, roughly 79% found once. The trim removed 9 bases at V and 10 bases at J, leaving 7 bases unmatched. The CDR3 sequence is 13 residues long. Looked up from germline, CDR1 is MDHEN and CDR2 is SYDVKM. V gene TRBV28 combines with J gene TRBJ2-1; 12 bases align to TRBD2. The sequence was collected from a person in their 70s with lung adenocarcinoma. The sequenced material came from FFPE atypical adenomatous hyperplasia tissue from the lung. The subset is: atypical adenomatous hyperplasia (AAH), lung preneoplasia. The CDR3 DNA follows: TGTGCCAGTGGACTAGCGGGGACCGGGGAGCAGTTCTTC. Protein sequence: CASGLAGTGEQFF. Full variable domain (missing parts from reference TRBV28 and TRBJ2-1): DVKVTQSSRYLVKRTGEKVFLECVQDMDHENMFWYRQDPGLGLRLIYFSYDVKMKEKGDIPEGYSVSREKKERFSLILESASTNQTSMYLCASGLAGTGEQFFGPGTRLTVL.